This T cell receptor beta chain was recovered during a study of identical twins. TCRdb re-called the 5' RACE reads through MiXCR, storing one row per CDR3 protein. Of 450,000 to 650,000 distinct CDR3 sequences in the sample, about 16% were seen once. The V end was cut by 1 base, the J end by 9 bases, with 5 bases between. This CDR3 has 11 amino acids. The V gene's germline CDR1 is LNHDA and CDR2 SQIVND (reference sequence). These same records also appear under a second study, on yellow fever vaccine responses in identical twins.

V is TRBV19 and J is TRBJ2-3; D not resolved. The sequenced sample was CD4+ T cells sorted from blood. The clonotype comes from a woman aged 18-35 years in good health. The CDR3 region is CASSIGATQYF. Here the CDR3 DNA reads TGTGCCAGTAGTATAGGGGCAACGCAGTATTTT.